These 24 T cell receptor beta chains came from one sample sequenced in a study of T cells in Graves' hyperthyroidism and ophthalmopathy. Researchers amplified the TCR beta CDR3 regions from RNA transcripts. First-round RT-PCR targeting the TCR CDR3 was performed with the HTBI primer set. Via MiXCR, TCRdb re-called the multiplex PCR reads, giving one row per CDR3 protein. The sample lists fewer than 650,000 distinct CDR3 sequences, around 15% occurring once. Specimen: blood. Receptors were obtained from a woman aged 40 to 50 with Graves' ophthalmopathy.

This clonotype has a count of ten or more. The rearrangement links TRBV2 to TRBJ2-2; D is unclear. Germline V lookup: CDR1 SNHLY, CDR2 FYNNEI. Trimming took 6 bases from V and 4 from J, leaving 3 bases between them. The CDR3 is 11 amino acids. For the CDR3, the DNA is TGTGCCAGCAGGGTCACCGGGGAGCTGTTTTTT. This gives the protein CASRVTGELFF.

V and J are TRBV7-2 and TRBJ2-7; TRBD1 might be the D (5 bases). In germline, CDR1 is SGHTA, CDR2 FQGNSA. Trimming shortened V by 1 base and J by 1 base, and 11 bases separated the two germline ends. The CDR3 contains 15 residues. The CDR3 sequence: CASSLVQGQSYEQYF. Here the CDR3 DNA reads TGTGCCAGCAGCTTAGTTCAGGGCCAGTCCTACGAGCAGTACTTC.

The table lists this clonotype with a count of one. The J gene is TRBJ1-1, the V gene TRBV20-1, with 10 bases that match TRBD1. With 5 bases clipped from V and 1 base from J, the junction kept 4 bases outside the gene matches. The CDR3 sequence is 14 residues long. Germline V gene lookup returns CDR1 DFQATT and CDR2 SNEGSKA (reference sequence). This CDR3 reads CSAGTGASNTEAFF. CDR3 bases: TGCAGTGCTGGGACAGGGGCGTCGAACACTGAAGCTTTCTTT.

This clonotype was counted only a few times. The CDR3 region has the DNA TGTGCCAGCAGCCACCAACAGGGTTCGGAGACCCAGTACTTC. It is translated as CASSHQQGSETQYF. The chain joins TRBV7-2 to TRBJ2-5; maybe TRBD1 (6 bases). In germline, CDR1 is SGHTA, CDR2 FQGNSA. Trimming took 5 bases from V and 5 from J, leaving 15 bases between them. The CDR3 covers 14 residues.

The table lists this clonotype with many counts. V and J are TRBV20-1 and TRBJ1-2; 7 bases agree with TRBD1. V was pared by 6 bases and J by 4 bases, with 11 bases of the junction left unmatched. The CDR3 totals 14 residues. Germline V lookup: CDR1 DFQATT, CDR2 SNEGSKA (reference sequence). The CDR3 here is CSAISRAGGYGYTF. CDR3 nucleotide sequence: TGCAGTGCCATCTCGCGGGCAGGGGGCTATGGCTACACCTTC.

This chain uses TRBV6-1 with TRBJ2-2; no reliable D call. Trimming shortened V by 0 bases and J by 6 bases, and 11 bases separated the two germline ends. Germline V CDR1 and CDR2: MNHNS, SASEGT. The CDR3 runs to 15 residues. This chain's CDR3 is CASSEATSDPGELFF. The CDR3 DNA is TGTGCCAGCAGTGAAGCAACTTCGGATCCCGGGGAGCTGTTTTTT.

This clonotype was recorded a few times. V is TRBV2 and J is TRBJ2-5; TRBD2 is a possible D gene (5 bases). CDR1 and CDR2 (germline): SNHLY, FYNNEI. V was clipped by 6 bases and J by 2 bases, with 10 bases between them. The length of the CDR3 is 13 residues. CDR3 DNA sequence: TGTGCCAGCAGGAGAGCGGAACAAGAGACCCAGTACTTC. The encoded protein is CASRRAEQETQYF.

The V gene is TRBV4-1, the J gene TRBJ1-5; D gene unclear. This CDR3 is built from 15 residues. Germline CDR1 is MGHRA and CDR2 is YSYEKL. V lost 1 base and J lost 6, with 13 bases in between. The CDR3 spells CASSQGVWGIQPQHF. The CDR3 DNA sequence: TGCGCCAGCAGCCAAGGGGTCTGGGGAATTCAGCCCCAGCATTTT.

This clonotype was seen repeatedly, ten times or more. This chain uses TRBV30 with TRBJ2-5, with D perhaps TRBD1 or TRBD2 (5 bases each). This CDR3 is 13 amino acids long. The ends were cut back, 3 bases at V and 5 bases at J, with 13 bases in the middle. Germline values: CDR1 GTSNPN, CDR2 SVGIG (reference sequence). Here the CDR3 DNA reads TGTGCCTGGAGCCTAGGGGCGGGCGAGACCCAGTACTTC. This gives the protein CAWSLGAGETQYF.

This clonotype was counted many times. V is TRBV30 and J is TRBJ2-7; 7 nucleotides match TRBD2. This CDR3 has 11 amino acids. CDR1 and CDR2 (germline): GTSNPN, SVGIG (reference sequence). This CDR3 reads CAQGLAYEQYF. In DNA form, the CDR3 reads TGTGCTCAAGGACTAGCCTACGAGCAGTACTTC. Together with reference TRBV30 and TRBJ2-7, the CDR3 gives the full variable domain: SQTIHQWPATLVQPVGSPLSLECTVEGTSNPNLYWYRQAAGRGLQLLFYSVGIGQISSEVPQNLSASRPQDRQFILSSKKLLLSDSGFYLCAQGLAYEQYFGPGTRLTVT.

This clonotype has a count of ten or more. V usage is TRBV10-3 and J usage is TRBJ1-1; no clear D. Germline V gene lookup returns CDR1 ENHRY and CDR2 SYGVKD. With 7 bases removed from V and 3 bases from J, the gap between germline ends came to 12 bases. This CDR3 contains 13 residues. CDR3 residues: CAITMREDTEAFF. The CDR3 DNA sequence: TGTGCCATCACCATGAGGGAGGACACTGAAGCTTTCTTT.

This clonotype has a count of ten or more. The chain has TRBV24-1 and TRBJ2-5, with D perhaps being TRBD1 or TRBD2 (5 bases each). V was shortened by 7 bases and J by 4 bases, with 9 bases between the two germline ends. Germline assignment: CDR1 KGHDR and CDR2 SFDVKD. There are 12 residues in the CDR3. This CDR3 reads CATSWGSETQYF. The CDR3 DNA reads TGTGCCACCAGCTGGGGGTCAGAGACCCAGTACTTC.

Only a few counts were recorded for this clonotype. Here the CDR3 reads CAISEAGGNSPLHF. The CDR3 region has the DNA TGTGCCATCAGTGAGGCTGGGGGTAATTCACCCCTCCACTTT. This chain joins TRBV10-3 and TRBJ1-6, with TRBD1 as a possible D gene (5 bases). This CDR3 comprises 14 residues. Trimming stripped 2 bases from V and 6 bases from J, with 8 bases between. Germline V gene data show CDR1 as ENHRY and CDR2 as SYGVKD.

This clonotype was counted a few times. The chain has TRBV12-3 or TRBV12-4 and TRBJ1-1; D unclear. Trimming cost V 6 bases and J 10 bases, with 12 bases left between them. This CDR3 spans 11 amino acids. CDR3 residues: CASRAREGAFF. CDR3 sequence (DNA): TGTGCCAGCAGGGCTCGGGAGGGAGCTTTCTTT.

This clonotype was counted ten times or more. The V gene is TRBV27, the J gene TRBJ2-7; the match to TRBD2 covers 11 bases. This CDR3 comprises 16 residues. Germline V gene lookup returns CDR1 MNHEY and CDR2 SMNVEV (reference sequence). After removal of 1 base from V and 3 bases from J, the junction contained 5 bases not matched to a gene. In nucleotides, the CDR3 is TGTGCCAGCAGTTTATGTAGCGGGAGGGTGAACTACGAGCAGTACTTC. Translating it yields CASSLCSGRVNYEQYF.

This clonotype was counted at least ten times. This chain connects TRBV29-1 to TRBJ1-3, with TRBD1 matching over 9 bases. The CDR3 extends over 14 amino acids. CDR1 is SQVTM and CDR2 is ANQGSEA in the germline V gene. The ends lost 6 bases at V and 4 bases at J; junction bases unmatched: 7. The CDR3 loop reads CSVRGQGLGNTIYF. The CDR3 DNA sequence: TGCAGCGTCCGCGGACAGGGGCTCGGAAACACCATATATTTT.

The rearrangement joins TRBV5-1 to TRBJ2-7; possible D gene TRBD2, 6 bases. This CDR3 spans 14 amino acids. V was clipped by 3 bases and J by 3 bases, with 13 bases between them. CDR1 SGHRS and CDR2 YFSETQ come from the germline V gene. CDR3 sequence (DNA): TGCGCCAGCAGCTCGGGACTGCCGATCTACGAGCAGTACTTC. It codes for CASSSGLPIYEQYF.

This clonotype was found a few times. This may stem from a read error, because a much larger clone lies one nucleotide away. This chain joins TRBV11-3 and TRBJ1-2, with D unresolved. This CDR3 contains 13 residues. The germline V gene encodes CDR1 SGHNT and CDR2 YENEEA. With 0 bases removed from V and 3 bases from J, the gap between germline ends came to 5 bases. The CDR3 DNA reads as TGTGCCAGCAGCTTAGATACAGACTATGGCTACACCTTC. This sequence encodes CASSLDTDYGYTF.

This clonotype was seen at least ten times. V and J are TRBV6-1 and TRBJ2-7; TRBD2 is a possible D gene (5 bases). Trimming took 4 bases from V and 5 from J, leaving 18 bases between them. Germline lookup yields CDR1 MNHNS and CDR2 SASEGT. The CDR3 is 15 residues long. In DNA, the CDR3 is TGTGCCAGCAGTGGCCGGGAAAAAAGCGGCCACGAGCAGTACTTC. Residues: CASSGREKSGHEQYF.

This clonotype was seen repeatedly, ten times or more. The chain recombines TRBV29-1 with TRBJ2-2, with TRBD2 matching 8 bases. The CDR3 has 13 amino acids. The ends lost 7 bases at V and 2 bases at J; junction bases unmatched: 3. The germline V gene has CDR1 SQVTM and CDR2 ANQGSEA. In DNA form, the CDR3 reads TGCAGCGGTGGGACTAGTAACACCGGGGAGCTGTTTTTT. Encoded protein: CSGGTSNTGELFF.

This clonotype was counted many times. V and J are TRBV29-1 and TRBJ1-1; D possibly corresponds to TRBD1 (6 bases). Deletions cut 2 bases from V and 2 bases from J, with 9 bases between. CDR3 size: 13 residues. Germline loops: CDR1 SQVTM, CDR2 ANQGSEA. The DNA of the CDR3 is TGCAGCGTTGAAAGGGGGATAAACACTGAAGCTTTCTTT. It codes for CSVERGINTEAFF.

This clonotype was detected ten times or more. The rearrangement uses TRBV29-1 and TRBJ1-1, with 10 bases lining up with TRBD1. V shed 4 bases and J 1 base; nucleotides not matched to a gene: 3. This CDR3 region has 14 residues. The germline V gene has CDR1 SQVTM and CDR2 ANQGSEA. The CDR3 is CSVVRQGANTEAFF. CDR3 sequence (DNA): TGCAGCGTTGTTCGACAGGGGGCGAACACTGAAGCTTTCTTT.

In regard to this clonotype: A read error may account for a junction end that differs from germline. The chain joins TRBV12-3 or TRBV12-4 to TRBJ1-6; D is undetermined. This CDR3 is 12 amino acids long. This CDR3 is CASSWTEPPLHF. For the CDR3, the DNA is TGTGCCAGCAGTTGGACTGAGCCACCGCTCCACTTT.

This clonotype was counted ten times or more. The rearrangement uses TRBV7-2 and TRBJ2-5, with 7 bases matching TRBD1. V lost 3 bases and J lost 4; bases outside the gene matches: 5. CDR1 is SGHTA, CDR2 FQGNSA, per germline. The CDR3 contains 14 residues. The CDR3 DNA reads TGTGCCAGCAGCTTTACCCCAGGGGGAGAGACCCAGTACTTC. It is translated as CASSFTPGGETQYF.